These 3 T cell receptor beta chains came from one sample sequenced in a study of blood T cells in healthy people across ages. A J-beta primer mix and a sample-barcoded 5' primer were used in a second PCR of roughly 6 to 12 cycles. Via MiXCR, TCRdb re-called the 5' RACE reads, giving one row per CDR3 protein. The sample includes 590,000 or so distinct CDR3 sequences, approximately 30% of them seen just once. The sample consisted of blood. The receptor source for this set is a woman older than 75 in good health.

This chain links TRBV27 with TRBJ1-1, with D perhaps TRBD1 (6 bases). Germline-derived CDR1 and CDR2 are MNHEY and SMNVEV (reference sequence). This CDR3 contains 14 residues. The germline V and J ends were trimmed by 5 bases and 3 bases, with 13 bases remaining between them. This CDR3 reads CASSRSQGHTEAFF. CDR3 nucleotides: TGTGCCAGCAGTAGAAGTCAGGGGCACACTGAAGCTTTCTTT.

This clonotype was detected a few times. The chain employs TRBV5-1 and TRBJ1-4, with D hard to call. The V end was cut by 3 bases, the J end by 4 bases, with 19 bases between. This CDR3 is 17 amino acids long. Germline V CDR1 and CDR2: SGHRS, YFSETQ. CDR3 sequence reads: CASSSYVVRDSNEKLFF. The DNA of the CDR3 is TGCGCCAGCAGCTCCTACGTAGTGAGGGATAGTAATGAAAAACTGTTTTTT.

The rearrangement joins TRBV12-3 or TRBV12-4 to TRBJ2-7, with D perhaps matching TRBD1 (5 bases). The CDR3 consists of 14 residues. V lost 7 bases and J 6 bases, leaving 19 bases between the germline ends. The CDR3 loop is CASTLRGSRSEQYF. The CDR3 DNA reads TGTGCCAGCACTCTTAGGGGTTCTCGGAGCGAGCAGTACTTC.